This T cell receptor beta chain was obtained from a study of cytomegalovirus exposure and HLA in healthy donors. Unmatched junction bases numbered 8, after V lost 4 bases and J lost 11 bases. CDR1 and CDR2 (germline): SGHDT, YYEEEE. CDR3 size: 12 residues. 13 Jbeta primers and 60 Vbeta primers were used for the PCR. The data were produced by immunoSEQ multiplex PCR, yet TCRdb's version contains in-frame clones alone and is incomplete. Among some 130,000 clones, roughly 80% were seen once, and the ten largest hold 2% to 2.5%. The sequenced sample was PBMCs. This receptor was identified in a man younger than 40 in good health and CMV-seronegative. The V gene is TRBV5-6, the J gene TRBJ1-2, with 7 bases identical to TRBD1. The CDR3 here is CASSPGTVGYTF. DNA of the CDR3: TGTGCCAGCAGCCCGGGGACAGTGGGTTACACCTTC.